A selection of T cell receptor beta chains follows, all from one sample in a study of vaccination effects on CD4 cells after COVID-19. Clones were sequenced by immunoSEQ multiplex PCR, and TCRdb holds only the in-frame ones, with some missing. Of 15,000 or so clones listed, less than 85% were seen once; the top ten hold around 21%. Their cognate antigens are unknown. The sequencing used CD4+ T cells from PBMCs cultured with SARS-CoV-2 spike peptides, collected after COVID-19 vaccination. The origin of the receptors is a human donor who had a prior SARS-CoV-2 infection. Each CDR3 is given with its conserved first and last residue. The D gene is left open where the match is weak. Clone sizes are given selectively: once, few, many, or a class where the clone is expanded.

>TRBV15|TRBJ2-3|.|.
CATSRDFGSEQYF
TGTGCCACCAGCAGAGATTTTGGCAGTGAGCAGTATTTT
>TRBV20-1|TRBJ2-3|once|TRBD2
CSASTSGRVSDTQYF
TGCAGTGCTAGTACTAGCGGGAGGGTTTCAGATACGCAGTATTTT
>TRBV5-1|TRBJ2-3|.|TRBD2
CASSRLAGGADTQYF
TGCGCCAGCAGCCGACTAGCGGGGGGGGCAGATACGCAGTATTTT
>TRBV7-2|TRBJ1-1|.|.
CASLETTFTEAFF
TGTGCCAGCCTGGAAACGACTTTCACTGAAGCTTTCTTT
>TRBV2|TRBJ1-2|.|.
CASSENGPYGYTF
TGTGCCAGCAGTGAAAACGGTCCCTATGGCTACACCTTC
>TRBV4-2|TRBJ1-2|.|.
CASSQDNRAYYGYTF
TGTGCCAGCAGCCAAGATAATCGGGCCTACTATGGCTACACCTTC
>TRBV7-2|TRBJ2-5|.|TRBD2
CASSEAGRLAGATQYF
TGTGCCAGCAGCGAAGCTGGGAGGCTAGCGGGAGCGACCCAGTACTTC
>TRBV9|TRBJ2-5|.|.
CASSVATAYQETQYF
TGTGCCAGCAGCGTAGCGACGGCGTACCAAGAGACCCAGTACTTC
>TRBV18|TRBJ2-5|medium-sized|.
CASSSLLMGDQETQYF
TGTGCCAGCTCATCCTTGCTTATGGGGGACCAAGAGACCCAGTACTTC
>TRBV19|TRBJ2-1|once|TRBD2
CASSRGGGSGRGNNEQFF
TGTGCCAGTAGTCGGGGGGGTGGTAGCGGGAGGGGGAACAATGAGCAGTTCTTC
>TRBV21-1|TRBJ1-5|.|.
CASSKRSQGYQPQHF
TGTGCCAGCAGCAAAAGGTCCCAGGGGTATCAGCCCCAGCATTTT
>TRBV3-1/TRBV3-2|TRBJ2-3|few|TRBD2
CASSQLLAGEDTQYF
TGTGCCAGCAGCCAACTACTAGCGGGGGAAGATACGCAGTATTTT
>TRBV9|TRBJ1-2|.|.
CASSPDGNWGGYTF
TGTGCCAGCAGCCCAGACGGGAACTGGGGTGGCTACACCTTC
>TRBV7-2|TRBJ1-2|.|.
CASSTAQMVGYTF
TGTGCCAGCAGCACGGCGCAGATGGTTGGCTACACCTTC
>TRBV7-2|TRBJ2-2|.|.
CASSLSRVGELFF
TGTGCCAGCAGCTTATCTAGAGTCGGGGAGCTGTTTTTT
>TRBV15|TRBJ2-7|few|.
CATSRDRVLERGEQYF
TGTGCCACCAGCAGAGATAGGGTACTCGAAAGGGGCGAGCAGTACTTC
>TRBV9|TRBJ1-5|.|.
CASSVVRAGHQPQHF
TGTGCCAGCAGCGTAGTCAGGGCCGGGCATCAGCCCCAGCATTTT
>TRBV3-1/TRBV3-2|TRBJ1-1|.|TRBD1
CASSQLQGAMNTEAFF
TGTGCCAGCAGCCAGTTACAGGGGGCAATGAACACTGAAGCTTTCTTT
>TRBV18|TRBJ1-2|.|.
CASSPIPGLTNYGYTF
TGTGCCAGCTCACCGATTCCGGGACTGACAAACTATGGCTACACCTTC
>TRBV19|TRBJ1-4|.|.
CASQGSANEKLFF
TGTGCCAGCCAGGGTTCGGCTAATGAAAAACTGTTTTTT
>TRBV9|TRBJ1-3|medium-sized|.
CASSARGPGNTIYF
TGTGCCAGCAGCGCCAGGGGACCTGGAAACACCATATATTTT
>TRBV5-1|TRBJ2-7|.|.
CASSLWLTGSYEQYF
TGCGCCAGCAGCTTGTGGTTAACAGGGTCCTACGAGCAGTACTTC
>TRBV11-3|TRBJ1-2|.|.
CASSLLNYGYTF
TGTGCCAGCAGCTTATTGAACTATGGCTACACCTTC
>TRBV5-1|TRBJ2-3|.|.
CASSLGTNTDTQYF
TGCGCCAGCAGCTTGGGGACCAACACAGATACGCAGTATTTT